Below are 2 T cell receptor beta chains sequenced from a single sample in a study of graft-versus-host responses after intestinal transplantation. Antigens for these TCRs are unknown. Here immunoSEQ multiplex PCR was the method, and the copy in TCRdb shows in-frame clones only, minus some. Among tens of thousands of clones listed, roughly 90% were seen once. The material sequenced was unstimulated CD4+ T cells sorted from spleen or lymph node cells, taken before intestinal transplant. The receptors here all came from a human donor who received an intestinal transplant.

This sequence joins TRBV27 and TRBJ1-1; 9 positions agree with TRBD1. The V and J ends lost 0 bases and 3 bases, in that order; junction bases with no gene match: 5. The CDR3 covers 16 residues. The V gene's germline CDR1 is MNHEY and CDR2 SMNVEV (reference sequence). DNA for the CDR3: TGTGCCAGCAGTTTATCGACCCGGACAGGGGACACTGAAGCTTTCTTT. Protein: CASSLSTRTGDTEAFF.

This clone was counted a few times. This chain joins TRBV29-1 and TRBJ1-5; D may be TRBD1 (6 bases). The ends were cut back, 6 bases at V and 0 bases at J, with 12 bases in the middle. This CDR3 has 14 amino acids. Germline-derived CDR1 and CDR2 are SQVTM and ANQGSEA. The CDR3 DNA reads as TGCAGCGTAACAGGGAAAAATAGCAATCAGCCCCAGCATTTT. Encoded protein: CSVTGKNSNQPQHF. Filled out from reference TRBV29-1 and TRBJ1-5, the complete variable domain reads SAVISQKPSRDICQRGTSLTIQCQVDSQVTMMFWYRQQPGQSLTLIATANQGSEATYESGFVIDKFPISRPNLTFSTLTVSNMSPEDSSIYLCSVTGKNSNQPQHFGDGTRLSIL.